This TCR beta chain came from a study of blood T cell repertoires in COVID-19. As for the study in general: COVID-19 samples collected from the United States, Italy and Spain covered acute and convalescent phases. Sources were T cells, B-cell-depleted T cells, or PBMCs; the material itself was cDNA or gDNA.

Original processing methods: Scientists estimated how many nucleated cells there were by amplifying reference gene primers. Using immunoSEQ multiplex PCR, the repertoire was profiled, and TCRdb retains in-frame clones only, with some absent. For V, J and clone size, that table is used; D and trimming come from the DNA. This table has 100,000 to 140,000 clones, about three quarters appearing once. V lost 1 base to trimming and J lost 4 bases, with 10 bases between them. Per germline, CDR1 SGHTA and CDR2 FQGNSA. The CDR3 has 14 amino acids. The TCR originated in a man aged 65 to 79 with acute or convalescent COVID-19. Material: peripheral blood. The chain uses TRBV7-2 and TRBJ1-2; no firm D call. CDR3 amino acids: CTSSLVEGAYGYTF. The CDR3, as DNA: TGTACCAGCAGCTTAGTTGAGGGAGCCTATGGCTACACCTTC.